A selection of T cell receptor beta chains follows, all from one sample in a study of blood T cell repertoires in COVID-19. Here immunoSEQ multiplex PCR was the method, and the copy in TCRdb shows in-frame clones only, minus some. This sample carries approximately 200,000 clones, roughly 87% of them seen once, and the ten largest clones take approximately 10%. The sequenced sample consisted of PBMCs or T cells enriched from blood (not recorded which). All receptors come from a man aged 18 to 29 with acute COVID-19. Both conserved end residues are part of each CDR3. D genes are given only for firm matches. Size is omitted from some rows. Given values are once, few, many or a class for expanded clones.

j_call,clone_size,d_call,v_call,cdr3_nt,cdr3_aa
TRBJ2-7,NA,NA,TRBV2,TGTGCCAGCAGTGAATCATTGGTAGCCCCCGAGCAGTACTTC,CASSESLVAPEQYF
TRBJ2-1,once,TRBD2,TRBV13,TGTGCCAGCAGCTTACTATGGGGGAGGGCCTACAATGAGCAGTTCTTC,CASSLLWGRAYNEQFF
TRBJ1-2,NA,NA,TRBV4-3,TGCGCCAGCAGCGAAGAGACGGGGGGCGCACAGGGCTACACCTTC,CASSEETGGAQGYTF
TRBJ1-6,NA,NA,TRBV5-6,TGTGCCAGCAGCTTGTACAGAAATAATTCACCCCTCCACTTT,CASSLYRNNSPLHF
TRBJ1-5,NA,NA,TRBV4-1,TGCGCCAGCAGCCAAGATGTTTCGTTTAGCAATCAGCCCCAGCATTTT,CASSQDVSFSNQPQHF
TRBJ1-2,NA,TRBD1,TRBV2,TGTGCCAGCAGCGGGACAGTGGTTCCAGGTGGCTACACCTTC,CASSGTVVPGGYTF
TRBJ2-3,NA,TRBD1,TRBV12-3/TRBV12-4,TGTGCCAGCAGTGGACAGGGGACAGATACGCAGTATTTT,CASSGQGTDTQYF
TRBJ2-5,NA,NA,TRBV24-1,TGTGCCACCAGTGATTTGGCAGGCCGCGGGGAGACCCAGTACTTC,CATSDLAGRGETQYF
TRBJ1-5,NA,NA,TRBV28,TGTGCCAGCAGTTTTGTGGAGGCATGGCAGCCCCAGCATTTT,CASSFVEAWQPQHF
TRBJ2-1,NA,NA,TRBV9,TGTGCCAGCAGCGTCTGGGACTCACAGTACAATGAGCAGTTCTTC,CASSVWDSQYNEQFF
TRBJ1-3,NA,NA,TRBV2,TGTGCCAGCAGTGGGGGAACAGGGCTCGCCGGAAACACCATATATTTT,CASSGGTGLAGNTIYF
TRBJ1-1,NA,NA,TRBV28,TGTGCCAGCAGTTTGAAGCGTCTGAACACTGAAGCTTTCTTT,CASSLKRLNTEAFF
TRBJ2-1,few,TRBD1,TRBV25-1,TGTGCCAGCAGTGGGACAGGGTCCAATGAGCAGTTCTTC,CASSGTGSNEQFF
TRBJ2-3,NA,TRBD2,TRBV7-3,TGTGCCAGCAGCTCGGGGACTAGCAGCACAGATACGCAGTATTTT,CASSSGTSSTDTQYF
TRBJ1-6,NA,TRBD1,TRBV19,TGTGCCAGTCGGCAGACAGGGGAGGCACCCCTCCACTTT,CASRQTGEAPLHF
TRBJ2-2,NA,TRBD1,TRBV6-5,TGTGCCAGCGGCGCAGGGACAGCGAACACCGGGGAGCTGTTTTTT,CASGAGTANTGELFF
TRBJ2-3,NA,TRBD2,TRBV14,TGTGCCAGCAGCCAAAGACTAGCGGGAGAGGGGTACGATACGCAGTATTTT,CASSQRLAGEGYDTQYF
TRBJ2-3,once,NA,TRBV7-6,TGTGCCAGCAGCCCGGGTTTTTCAGTCGGAGATACGCAGTATTTT,CASSPGFSVGDTQYF
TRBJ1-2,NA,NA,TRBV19,TGTGCCAGTAGACAGGGTTCGGATGGCTACACCTTC,CASRQGSDGYTF
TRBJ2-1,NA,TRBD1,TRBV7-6,TGTGCCAGCAGCTTAGCACCCGGGACAGGGGGCAATGAGCAGTTCTTC,CASSLAPGTGGNEQFF
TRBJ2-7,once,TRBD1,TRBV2,TGTGCCAGCAGTGAAGGGAATTGGAGACAGGGGATCTACGAGCAGTACTTC,CASSEGNWRQGIYEQYF
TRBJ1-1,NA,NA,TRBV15,TGTGCCACCAGCAGTATGTTGAACACTGAAGCTTTCTTT,CATSSMLNTEAFF
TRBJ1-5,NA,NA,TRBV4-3,TGCGCCAGCAGCCCTATCTTCGCCGGGGGAGGTCAGCCCCAGCATTTT,CASSPIFAGGGQPQHF
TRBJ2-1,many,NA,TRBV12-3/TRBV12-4,TGTGCCAGCAGTTTAGGGCACAATGAGCAGTTCTTC,CASSLGHNEQFF
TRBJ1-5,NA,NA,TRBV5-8,TGTGCCAGCAGCTTCCGGACTGACGATCAGCCCCAGCATTTT,CASSFRTDDQPQHF
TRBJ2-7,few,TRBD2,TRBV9,TGTGCCAGCAGCATTAGCGGGAGTCCCCACGAGCAGTACTTC,CASSISGSPHEQYF
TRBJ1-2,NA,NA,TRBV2,TGTGCCAGCCGAGGGGGGGGTGATGGCTACACCTTC,CASRGGGDGYTF
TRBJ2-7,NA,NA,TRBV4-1,TGCGCCAGCAGCCAAGACCCGGGACTCACGGGGGAGCAGTACTTC,CASSQDPGLTGEQYF
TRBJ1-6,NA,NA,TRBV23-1,TGCGCCAGCAGTCAGACAGGCTCGCAGGAGAATTCACCCCTCCACTTT,CASSQTGSQENSPLHF
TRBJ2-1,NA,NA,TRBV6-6,TGTGCCAGCGCCATAGGTAGGGGGAACAATGAGCAGTTCTTC,CASAIGRGNNEQFF
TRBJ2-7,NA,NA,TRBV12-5,TGTGCTAGTGGTTTGGAGAACAGGGTCCAATACGAGCAGTACTTC,CASGLENRVQYEQYF
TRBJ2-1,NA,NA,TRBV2,TGTGCCGAGTGGGGAGTTGAGGTCCATGAGCAGTTCTTC,CAEWGVEVHEQFF
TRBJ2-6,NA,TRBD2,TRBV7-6,TGTGCCAGCAGCTTAGCCCCGGGACTAGCGGGAACCGGGGCCAACGTCCTGACTTTC,CASSLAPGLAGTGANVLTF
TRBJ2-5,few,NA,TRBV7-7,TGTGCTAGCAGCTTATGGGGGCAGCAAGAGACCCAGTACTTC,CASSLWGQQETQYF
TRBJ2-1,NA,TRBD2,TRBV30,TGTGCCTGGAGTGTGGGGGGGACCTACAATGAGCAGTTCTTC,CAWSVGGTYNEQFF
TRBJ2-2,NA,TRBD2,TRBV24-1,TGTGCCACCAGTGACCCTACTAGCGCCCTGGGGACCGGGGAGCTGTTTTTT,CATSDPTSALGTGELFF
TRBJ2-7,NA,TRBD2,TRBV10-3,TGTGCCATCAGTGGTATGGCTAGCGGGAGGCCAACCTACGAGCAGTACTTC,CAISGMASGRPTYEQYF
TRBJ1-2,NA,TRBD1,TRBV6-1,TGTGCCAGCAGTGTCGAGGGACAGGGGAATAACTATGGCTACACCTTC,CASSVEGQGNNYGYTF
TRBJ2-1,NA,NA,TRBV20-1,TGCAGTGCTAGTTTCGAGTTGGGACAAACCAAGCAGTTCTTC,CSASFELGQTKQFF
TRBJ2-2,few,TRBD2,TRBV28,TGTGCCAGCAGTCTAGCGGCTAACACCGGGGAGCTGTTTTTT,CASSLAANTGELFF
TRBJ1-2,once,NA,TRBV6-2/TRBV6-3,TGTGCCAGCAGTTACGCAGGGCAGAGCTATGGCTACACCTTC,CASSYAGQSYGYTF
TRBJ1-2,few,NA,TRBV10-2,TGCGCCAGCAGTGACAATGACTGGGGCTACACCTTC,CASSDNDWGYTF
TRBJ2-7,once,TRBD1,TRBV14,TGTGCCAGCAGCCATACACAGGGGGGCGAGCAGTACTTC,CASSHTQGGEQYF
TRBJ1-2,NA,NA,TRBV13,TGTGCCAGCAGCTTAGTGGGTGCCCGTCAGGCTGGGCTTGGCTACACCTTC,CASSLVGARQAGLGYTF
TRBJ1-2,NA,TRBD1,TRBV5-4,TGTGCCAGCAGCTTCCTTGACAGGGGCTCTGGCTACACCTTC,CASSFLDRGSGYTF
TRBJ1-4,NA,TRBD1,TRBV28,TGTGCCAGCAGTACTAGGGGACAGGGGGCTGAAAAACTGTTTTTT,CASSTRGQGAEKLFF
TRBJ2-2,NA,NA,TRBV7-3,TGTGCCAGCAGCTTAGGGACATCCGCGAACACCGGGGAGCTGTTTTTT,CASSLGTSANTGELFF
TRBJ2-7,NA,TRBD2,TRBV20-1,TGCAGTGCTAGTCTCGGTAGCGGGAGTCTCGAGCAGTACTTC,CSASLGSGSLEQYF
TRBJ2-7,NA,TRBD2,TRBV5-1,TGCGCCAGCAGCGAGGGACTAGCGGGAGCGCGCGAGCAGTACTTC,CASSEGLAGAREQYF
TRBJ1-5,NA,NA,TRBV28,TGTGCCAGCAGTCACAGGGTCCTAAATCAGCCCCAGCATTTT,CASSHRVLNQPQHF
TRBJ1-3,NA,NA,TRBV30,TGTGCCTGGAAATACAGCAACTCTGGAAACACCATATATTTT,CAWKYSNSGNTIYF
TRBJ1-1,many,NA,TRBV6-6,TGTGCCAGCAGTTTCGATCAGATGAACACTGAAGCTTTCTTT,CASSFDQMNTEAFF
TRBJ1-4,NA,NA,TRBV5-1,TGCGCCAGCAGCTTGGACCGGACAGCAACTAATGAAAAACTGTTTTTT,CASSLDRTATNEKLFF